The source of this T cell receptor (beta chain) is a study of blood T cells in healthy people across ages. This clonotype showed up just a few times. The use of a sample-barcoded 5' primer and a J-beta primer mix characterized a second PCR of roughly 6 to 11 cycles. TCRdb passed the 5' RACE reads through MiXCR, listing each CDR3 protein once. The sample includes over 950,000 distinct CDR3 sequences, approximately 38% of them seen just once. The TCR sequence derives from a man between 18 and 29 years old in good health. What was sequenced was blood.

The CDR3 is CSAREGSMNTEAFF. As DNA, the CDR3 is TGCAGTGCTAGAGAGGGCAGCATGAACACTGAAGCTTTCTTT. The chain employs TRBV20-1 and TRBJ1-1; D gene unclear. The V gene's germline CDR1 is DFQATT and CDR2 SNEGSKA (reference sequence). This CDR3 has 14 amino acids. Trimming removed 0 bases at V and 0 bases at J, with 8 bases between.